The subject of this entry is one TCR beta chain. Antigen: not known. Germline V gives CDR1 LNHDA, CDR2 SQIVND (reference sequence). CDR3 length: 15 residues. V shed 5 bases, J shed 4 bases, and the junction held 6 bases outside the gene matches. The source of the sample is a study of a mutant IDH1 vaccine in newly diagnosed glioma. Across the study: Vaccine dosing followed radiotherapy by 4-6 weeks, or accompanied temozolomide cycles. The earlier regimen, radiotherapy, temozolomide, or both, was most often both.

Time point given: week 5, during vaccination. Every vaccine dose comprised 300 ug of mutant IDH1 20-mer peptide plus topical imiquimod. TCRdb's copy holds only in-frame clones and misses some; the assay was immunoSEQ multiplex PCR. Of about 27,000 clones in the sample, approximately 80% are singletons; the top ten hold roughly a tenth. Overall study findings and caveats: Pseudoprogression appeared unlinked to shifts in leading peripheral T cell clonotypes. A vaccine-induced immune response developed in roughly 95% of the patients.

The starting material was PBMCs, obtained from a glioma patient whose treatment included an IDH1 peptide vaccine. This TCR was recovered from a man aged 35 to 55 with glioma. V gene TRBV19 combines with J gene TRBJ1-3; 9 nucleotides align to TRBD1. CDR3 sequence reads: CASSFGGTGGNTIYF. The CDR3 nucleotides are TGTGCCAGTAGTTTCGGCGGGACAGGGGGAAACACCATATATTTT.